This is a list of T cell receptor beta chains from one sample in a study of T cells in Graves' hyperthyroidism and ophthalmopathy. TCRdb recomputed calls from the multiplex PCR reads with MiXCR, one row per CDR3 protein. The sample includes some 800,000 distinct CDR3 sequences, 35% to 40% of them seen just once. Sequences were obtained from blood. Receptor source: a man younger than 35 with Graves' hyperthyroidism. The CDR3 runs from the conserved cysteine through the conserved F or W. The D gene is left open where the match is weak. Clone size is shown for a subset of rows, as once, few, many or a class of expanded clone.

D gene: NA
clone size: NA
J gene: TRBJ2-7
V gene: TRBV13
CDR3 DNA: TGTGCCAGCAGCTTGGGGCCGCGTGGGGACGAGCAGTACTTC
CDR3 protein: CASSLGPRGDEQYF

D gene: NA
clone size: NA
J gene: TRBJ1-1
V gene: TRBV7-8
CDR3 DNA: TGTGCCAGCAGCTATGGAGTCCCTTCTGAAGCTTTCTTT
CDR3 protein: CASSYGVPSEAFF

D gene: TRBD1
clone size: few
J gene: TRBJ1-1
V gene: TRBV7-6
CDR3 DNA: TGTGCCAGCAGCTTAGGAGCCGAGACAGGGGGCTTGAACACTGAAGCTTTCTTT
CDR3 protein: CASSLGAETGGLNTEAFF

D gene: NA
clone size: once
J gene: TRBJ1-5
V gene: TRBV10-2
CDR3 DNA: TGCGCCAGCAGTAGTCGAAATAGCAATCAGCCCCAGCATTTT
CDR3 protein: CASSSRNSNQPQHF

D gene: NA
clone size: many
J gene: TRBJ1-6
V gene: TRBV15
CDR3 DNA: TGTGCCACCAGCAGAGATTCCCCTTTGGTAACAAGTTCACCCCTCCACTTT
CDR3 protein: CATSRDSPLVTSSPLHF

D gene: NA
clone size: many
J gene: TRBJ2-6
V gene: TRBV15
CDR3 DNA: TGTGCCACCAGCAGAGATACGGGCGTTGCCGGGGCCAACGTCCTGACTTTC
CDR3 protein: CATSRDTGVAGANVLTF

D gene: TRBD1
clone size: few
J gene: TRBJ1-4
V gene: TRBV20-1
CDR3 DNA: TGCAGTCCGACAGGGCCTAATGAAAAACTGTTTTTT
CDR3 protein: CSPTGPNEKLFF

D gene: TRBD2
clone size: NA
J gene: TRBJ2-5
V gene: TRBV14
CDR3 DNA: TGTGCCAGCAGCCAACGCGCTAGCGGGGAGACCCAGTACTTC
CDR3 protein: CASSQRASGETQYF

D gene: TRBD1
clone size: NA
J gene: TRBJ1-1
V gene: TRBV10-3
CDR3 DNA: TGTGCCACCGGGACAGGTTGGGGGAACACTGAAGCTTTCTTT
CDR3 protein: CATGTGWGNTEAFF

D gene: TRBD1
clone size: few
J gene: TRBJ1-1
V gene: TRBV10-3
CDR3 DNA: TGTGCCAGCAGTCGGACTCATCAGGGGGCTGAAGCTTTCTTT
CDR3 protein: CASSRTHQGAEAFF

D gene: NA
clone size: many
J gene: TRBJ2-5
V gene: TRBV5-6
CDR3 DNA: TGTGCCAGCAGCTTGCGGAGCGGAGAGACCCAGTACTTC
CDR3 protein: CASSLRSGETQYF

D gene: TRBD1
clone size: NA
J gene: TRBJ1-1
V gene: TRBV12-3/TRBV12-4
CDR3 DNA: TGTGCCAGCAGTTTTTTCTACAGGGGGCTCGCTGAAGCTTTCTTT
CDR3 protein: CASSFFYRGLAEAFF

D gene: TRBD2
clone size: NA
J gene: TRBJ2-2
V gene: TRBV2
CDR3 DNA: TGTGCCAGTCTTTCGTGGGGCGGGAGGAACACCGGGGAGCTGTCTTGG
CDR3 protein: CASLSWGGRNTGELSW

D gene: NA
clone size: NA
J gene: TRBJ1-3
V gene: TRBV2
CDR3 DNA: TGTGCCAGCAGTGAACGGGACACTTTTGGACGCCGAGGCACCATATATTTT
CDR3 protein: CASSERDTFGRRGTIYF

D gene: NA
clone size: many
J gene: TRBJ1-1
V gene: TRBV29-1
CDR3 DNA: TGCAGCGTTGAAGATCAAGGGAACACTGAAGCTTTCTTT
CDR3 protein: CSVEDQGNTEAFF

D gene: TRBD2
clone size: many
J gene: TRBJ2-2
V gene: TRBV7-3
CDR3 DNA: TGTGCCAGCAGGGAACAGAGCGGGAGGAGGGAGCTGTTTTTT
CDR3 protein: CASREQSGRRELFF

D gene: NA
clone size: NA
J gene: TRBJ2-7
V gene: TRBV7-8
CDR3 DNA: TGTGCCAGCAGGAGGCACGGCGGGGGCCGGGACGAGCAGTACTTC
CDR3 protein: CASRRHGGGRDEQYF

D gene: NA
clone size: NA
J gene: TRBJ2-7
V gene: TRBV11-2
CDR3 DNA: TGTGCCAGCAGCTTAGGGTGGGGGAAGGGCGAGCAGTACTTC
CDR3 protein: CASSLGWGKGEQYF

D gene: NA
clone size: NA
J gene: TRBJ2-2
V gene: TRBV6-5
CDR3 DNA: TGTGCCAGCAGACTGGTCCCCGGGGAGCTGTTTTTT
CDR3 protein: CASRLVPGELFF

D gene: TRBD1
clone size: NA
J gene: TRBJ2-7
V gene: TRBV20-1
CDR3 DNA: TGCAGTGCTGATTCGGGACAGAGCTCCTACGAGCAGTACTTC
CDR3 protein: CSADSGQSSYEQYF

D gene: NA
clone size: many
J gene: TRBJ1-3
V gene: TRBV9
CDR3 DNA: TGTGCCAGCAGCGTTGAAATGGAAGGGAACACCATATATTTT
CDR3 protein: CASSVEMEGNTIYF

D gene: NA
clone size: NA
J gene: TRBJ1-5
V gene: TRBV19
CDR3 DNA: TGTGCCAGTAGTACCATGGACGGGAGCAATCAGCCCCAGCATTTT
CDR3 protein: CASSTMDGSNQPQHF

D gene: NA
clone size: NA
J gene: TRBJ2-3
V gene: TRBV7-3
CDR3 DNA: TGTGCCAGCAGCTTAGGGACGACTAGCACAGATACGCAGTATTTT
CDR3 protein: CASSLGTTSTDTQYF

D gene: NA
clone size: NA
J gene: TRBJ2-6
V gene: TRBV19
CDR3 DNA: TGTGCCAGTATCAACCGGGGCCCTCGCTCTGGGGCCAACGTCCTGACTTTC
CDR3 protein: CASINRGPRSGANVLTF

D gene: TRBD2
clone size: NA
J gene: TRBJ2-7
V gene: TRBV7-9
CDR3 DNA: TGCGCCAGCAGCCAAGATGTCCCTAGCGGTTCCTACGAGCAGTACTTC
CDR3 protein: CASSQDVPSGSYEQYF

D gene: NA
clone size: NA
J gene: TRBJ1-1
V gene: TRBV6-1
CDR3 DNA: TGTGCCAGCAGTGAAGCGCCCCACACTGAAGCTTTCTTT
CDR3 protein: CASSEAPHTEAFF

D gene: NA
clone size: many
J gene: TRBJ1-2
V gene: TRBV10-2
CDR3 DNA: TGCGCCAGCAGTGTTCCCGACCAACGAGGTGGCTACACCTTC
CDR3 protein: CASSVPDQRGGYTF

D gene: NA
clone size: NA
J gene: TRBJ1-2
V gene: TRBV5-1
CDR3 DNA: TGCGCCAGCAGCACGGACGGGGGCTATGGCTACACCTTC
CDR3 protein: CASSTDGGYGYTF

D gene: NA
clone size: NA
J gene: TRBJ1-2
V gene: TRBV10-2
CDR3 DNA: TGCGCCAGCAGGGAACAGGGACTTCCGGATAGGGGCTACACCTTC
CDR3 protein: CASREQGLPDRGYTF

D gene: TRBD1
clone size: NA
J gene: TRBJ2-7
V gene: TRBV29-1
CDR3 DNA: TGCAGCAGCTACAGGGGCTACGAGCAGTACTTC
CDR3 protein: CSSYRGYEQYF

D gene: NA
clone size: NA
J gene: TRBJ2-6
V gene: TRBV10-3
CDR3 DNA: TGTGCCAGCAGATTAGGGGGTCGGAGCTCTGGGGCCAACGTCCTGACTTTC
CDR3 protein: CASRLGGRSSGANVLTF

D gene: NA
clone size: many
J gene: TRBJ1-1
V gene: TRBV29-1
CDR3 DNA: TGCAGCGTTGACAAGGGCACTGAAGCTTTCTTT
CDR3 protein: CSVDKGTEAFF

D gene: NA
clone size: NA
J gene: TRBJ1-2
V gene: TRBV10-3
CDR3 DNA: TGTGCCATCAGTGAACAGGGCGAGAGGTATGGCTACACCTTC
CDR3 protein: CAISEQGERYGYTF

D gene: NA
clone size: many
J gene: TRBJ2-7
V gene: TRBV29-1
CDR3 DNA: TGCAGCGTCACCGGATCGAGCGGCTCCTACGAGCAGTACTTC
CDR3 protein: CSVTGSSGSYEQYF

D gene: TRBD2
clone size: many
J gene: TRBJ2-2
V gene: TRBV9
CDR3 DNA: TGTGCCAGCAGCGTAAGGGGAGGGACCGGGGAGCTGTTTTTT
CDR3 protein: CASSVRGGTGELFF

D gene: NA
clone size: many
J gene: TRBJ2-7
V gene: TRBV7-9
CDR3 DNA: TGTGCCAGCAGCCGACAGATCTACGAGCAGTACTTC
CDR3 protein: CASSRQIYEQYF

D gene: NA
clone size: many
J gene: TRBJ2-5
V gene: TRBV10-3
CDR3 DNA: TGTGCCATCAGTGAATTGGGTGAGGGGGGCCGAGGCCAAGAGACCCAGTACTTC
CDR3 protein: CAISELGEGGRGQETQYF

D gene: NA
clone size: NA
J gene: TRBJ2-7
V gene: TRBV2
CDR3 DNA: TGTGCCAGCAGGCCGGCCGGGGGAGGCGAGCAGTACTTC
CDR3 protein: CASRPAGGGEQYF

D gene: TRBD1
clone size: once
J gene: TRBJ2-7
V gene: TRBV7-8
CDR3 DNA: TGTGCCAGCAGCTTACGAGACAGGGGAGCGGTCTACGAGCAGTACTTC
CDR3 protein: CASSLRDRGAVYEQYF

D gene: TRBD1
clone size: many
J gene: TRBJ1-2
V gene: TRBV19
CDR3 DNA: TGTGCCAGCCTGGGACAGTCCTATGGCTACACCTTC
CDR3 protein: CASLGQSYGYTF

D gene: NA
clone size: NA
J gene: TRBJ1-2
V gene: TRBV29-1
CDR3 DNA: TGCAGCGTTGACGAATTGGGGCAGGCGGGTCCAGACACCTTC
CDR3 protein: CSVDELGQAGPDTF

D gene: NA
clone size: NA
J gene: TRBJ1-1
V gene: TRBV20-1
CDR3 DNA: TGCAGTGCCACCGGGGGGCTGGGCCCTGAAGCTTTCTTT
CDR3 protein: CSATGGLGPEAFF